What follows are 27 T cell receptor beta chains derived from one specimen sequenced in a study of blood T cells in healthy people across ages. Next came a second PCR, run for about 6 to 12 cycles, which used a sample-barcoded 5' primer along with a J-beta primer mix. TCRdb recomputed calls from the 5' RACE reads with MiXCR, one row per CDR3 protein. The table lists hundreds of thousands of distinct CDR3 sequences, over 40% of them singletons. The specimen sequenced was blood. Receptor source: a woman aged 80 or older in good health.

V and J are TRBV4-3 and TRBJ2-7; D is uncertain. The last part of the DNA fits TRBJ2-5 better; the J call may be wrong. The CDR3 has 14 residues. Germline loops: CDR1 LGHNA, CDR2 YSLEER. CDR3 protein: CASSQEGERETQYF. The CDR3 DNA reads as TGCGCCAGCAGCCAAGAAGGAGAACGGGAGACCCAGTACTTC.

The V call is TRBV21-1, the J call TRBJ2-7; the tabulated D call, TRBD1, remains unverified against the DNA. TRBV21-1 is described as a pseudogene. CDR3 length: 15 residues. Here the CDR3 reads CASSTFRGRYYEQYF. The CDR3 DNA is TGTGCCAGCAGCACCTTTAGGGGAAGGTACTACGAGCAGTACTTC.

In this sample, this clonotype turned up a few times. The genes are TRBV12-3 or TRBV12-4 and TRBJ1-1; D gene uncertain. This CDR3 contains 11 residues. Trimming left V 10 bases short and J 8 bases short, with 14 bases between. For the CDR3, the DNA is TGTGCCACCCTCGGGTTGGCGGAAGCTTTCTTT. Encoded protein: CATLGLAEAFF.

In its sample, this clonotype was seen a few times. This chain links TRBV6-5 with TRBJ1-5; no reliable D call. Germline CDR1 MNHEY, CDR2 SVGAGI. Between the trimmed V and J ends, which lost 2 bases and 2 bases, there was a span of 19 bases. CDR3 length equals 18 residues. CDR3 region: CASSYGDFRGYGNQPQHF. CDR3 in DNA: TGTGCCAGCAGTTACGGCGATTTCCGGGGTTACGGCAATCAGCCCCAGCATTTT.

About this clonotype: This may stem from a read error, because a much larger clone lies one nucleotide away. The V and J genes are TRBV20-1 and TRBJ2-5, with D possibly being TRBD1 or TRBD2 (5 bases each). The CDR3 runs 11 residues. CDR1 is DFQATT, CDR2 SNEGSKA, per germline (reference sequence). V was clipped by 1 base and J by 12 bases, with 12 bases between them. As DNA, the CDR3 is TGCAGTGCTAGAGGAGGGACGAGGGAGTACTTC. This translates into CSARGGTREYF.

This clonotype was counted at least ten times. The CDR3 is CSVEDYRGEETQYF. CDR3 DNA: TGCAGCGTTGAAGATTATCGGGGGGAAGAGACCCAGTACTTC. The chain links TRBV29-1 to TRBJ2-5; TRBD2 matches at 7 bases. The CDR3 is made up of 14 amino acids. The germline V gene encodes CDR1 SQVTM and CDR2 ANQGSEA. V shed 0 bases and J 3 bases; nucleotides not matched to a gene: 4.

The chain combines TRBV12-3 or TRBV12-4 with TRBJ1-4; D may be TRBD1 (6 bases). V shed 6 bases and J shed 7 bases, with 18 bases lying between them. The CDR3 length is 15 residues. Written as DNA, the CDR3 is TGTGCCAGCAGAAAAAGGGCGGGGGCGGGTGAAAAACTGTTTTTT. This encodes CASRKRAGAGEKLFF.

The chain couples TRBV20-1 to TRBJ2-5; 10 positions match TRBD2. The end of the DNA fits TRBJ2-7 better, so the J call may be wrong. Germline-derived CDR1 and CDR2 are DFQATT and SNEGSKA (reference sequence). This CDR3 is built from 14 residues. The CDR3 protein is CSALATSGSYEQYF. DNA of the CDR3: TGCAGTGCCCTAGCGACTAGCGGGTCTTACGAGCAGTACTTC.

The CDR3 DNA follows: TGCAGCGTCGGGGACAGAAGCAATCAGCCCCAGCATTTT. Amino acid sequence: CSVGDRSNQPQHF. This chain connects TRBV20-1 to TRBJ1-5, with 7 bases identical to TRBD1. Germline V CDR1 and CDR2: DFQATT, SNEGSKA (reference sequence). The length of the CDR3 is 13 residues.

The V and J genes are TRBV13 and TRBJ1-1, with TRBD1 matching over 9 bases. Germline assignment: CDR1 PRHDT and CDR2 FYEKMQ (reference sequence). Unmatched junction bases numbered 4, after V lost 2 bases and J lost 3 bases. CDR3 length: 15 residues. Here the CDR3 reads CASSLPTGGHTEAFF. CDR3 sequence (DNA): TGTGCCAGCAGCTTACCGACAGGGGGGCACACTGAAGCTTTCTTT.

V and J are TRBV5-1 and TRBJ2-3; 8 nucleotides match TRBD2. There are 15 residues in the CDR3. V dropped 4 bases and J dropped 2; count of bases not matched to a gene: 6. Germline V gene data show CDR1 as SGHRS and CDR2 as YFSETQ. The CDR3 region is CASSGRGGDTDTQYF. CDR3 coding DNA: TGCGCCAGCAGCGGACGGGGGGGAGACACAGATACGCAGTATTTT.

CDR3 bases: TGCAGTGCTGGCATTGGCCGATTTAATTCACCCCTCCACTTT. It codes for CSAGIGRFNSPLHF. The V gene is TRBV20-1, the J gene TRBJ1-6; no clear D. The germline V gene has CDR1 DFQATT and CDR2 SNEGSKA (reference sequence). The length of the CDR3 is 14 residues. With 5 bases removed from V and 6 bases from J, the gap between germline ends came to 14 bases.

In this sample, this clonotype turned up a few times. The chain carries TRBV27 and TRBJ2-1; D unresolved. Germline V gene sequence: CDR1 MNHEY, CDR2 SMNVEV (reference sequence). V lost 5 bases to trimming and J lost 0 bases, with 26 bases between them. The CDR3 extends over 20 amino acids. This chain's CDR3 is CASSPRPPVLLYSSYNEQFF. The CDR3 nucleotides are TGTGCCAGCAGTCCTAGGCCACCCGTTCTCCTCTATAGCTCCTACAATGAGCAGTTCTTC.

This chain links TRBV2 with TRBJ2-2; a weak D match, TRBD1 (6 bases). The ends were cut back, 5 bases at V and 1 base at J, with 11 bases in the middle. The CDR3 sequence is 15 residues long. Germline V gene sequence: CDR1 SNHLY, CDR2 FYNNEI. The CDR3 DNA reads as TGTGCCAGCAGTCCCAGGGGTCAGAACACCGGGGAGCTGTTTTTT. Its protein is CASSPRGQNTGELFF.

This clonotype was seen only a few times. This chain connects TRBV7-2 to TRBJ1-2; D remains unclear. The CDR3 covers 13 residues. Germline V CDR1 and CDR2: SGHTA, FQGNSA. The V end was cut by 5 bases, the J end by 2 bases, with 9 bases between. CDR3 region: CASSVSQNYGYTF. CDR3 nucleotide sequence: TGTGCCAGCAGCGTTAGCCAGAACTATGGCTACACCTTC.

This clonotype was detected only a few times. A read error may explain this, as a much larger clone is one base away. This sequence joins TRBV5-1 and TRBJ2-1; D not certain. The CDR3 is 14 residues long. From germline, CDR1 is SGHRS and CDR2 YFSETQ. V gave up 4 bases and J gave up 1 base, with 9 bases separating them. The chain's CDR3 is CASSVAQSYNEQFF. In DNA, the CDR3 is TGCGCCAGCAGCGTGGCACAGTCCTACAATGAGCAGTTCTTC.

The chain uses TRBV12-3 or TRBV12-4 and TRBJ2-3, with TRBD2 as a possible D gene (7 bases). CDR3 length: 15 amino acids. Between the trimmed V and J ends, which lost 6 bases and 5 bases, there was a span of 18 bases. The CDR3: CASSTPGGLKDTQYF. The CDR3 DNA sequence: TGTGCCAGCAGCACCCCCGGGGGGCTAAAAGATACGCAGTATTTT.

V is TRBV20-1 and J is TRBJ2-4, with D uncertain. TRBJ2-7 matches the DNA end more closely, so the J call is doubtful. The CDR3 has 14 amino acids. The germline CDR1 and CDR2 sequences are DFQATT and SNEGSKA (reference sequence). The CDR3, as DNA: TGCAGCGCAACAGACATTAAGGCATCCTACGAGCAGTACTTC. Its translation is CSATDIKASYEQYF.

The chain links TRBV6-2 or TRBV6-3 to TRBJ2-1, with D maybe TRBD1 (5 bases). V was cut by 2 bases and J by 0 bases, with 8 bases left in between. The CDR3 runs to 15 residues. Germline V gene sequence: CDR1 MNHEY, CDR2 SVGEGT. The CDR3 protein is CASSYQGSSYNEQFF. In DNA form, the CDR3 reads TGTGCCAGCAGTTACCAGGGCAGCTCCTACAATGAGCAGTTCTTC.

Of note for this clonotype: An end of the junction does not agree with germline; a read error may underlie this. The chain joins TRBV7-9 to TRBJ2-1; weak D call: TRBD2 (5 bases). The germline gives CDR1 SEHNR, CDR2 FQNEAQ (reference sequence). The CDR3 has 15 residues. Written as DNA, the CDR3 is TGTGGCAGCAGCTTCTTTCCCCTAGCCAACAATGAGCAGTTCTTC. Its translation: CGSSFFPLANNEQFF.

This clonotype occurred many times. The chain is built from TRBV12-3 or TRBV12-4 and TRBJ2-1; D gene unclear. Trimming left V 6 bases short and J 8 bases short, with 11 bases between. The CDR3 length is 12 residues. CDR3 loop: CASRAAPHEQFF. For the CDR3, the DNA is TGTGCCAGCAGGGCGGCCCCTCATGAGCAGTTCTTC.

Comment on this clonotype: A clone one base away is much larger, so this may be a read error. CDR3 bases: TGTGCCTGGAGAGGACTAGCTACGCGGTATTTT. Translated: CAWRGLATRYF. The chain employs TRBV30 and TRBJ2-3; 8 nucleotides line up with TRBD2. The CDR3 extends over 11 amino acids. From germline, CDR1 is GTSNPN and CDR2 SVGIG (reference sequence).

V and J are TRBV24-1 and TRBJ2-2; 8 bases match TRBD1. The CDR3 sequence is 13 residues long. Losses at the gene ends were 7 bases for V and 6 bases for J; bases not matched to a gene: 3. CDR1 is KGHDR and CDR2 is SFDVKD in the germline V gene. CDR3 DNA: TGTGCCACCAGGCCGACAGGGGCCGGGGAGCTGTTTTTT. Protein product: CATRPTGAGELFF.

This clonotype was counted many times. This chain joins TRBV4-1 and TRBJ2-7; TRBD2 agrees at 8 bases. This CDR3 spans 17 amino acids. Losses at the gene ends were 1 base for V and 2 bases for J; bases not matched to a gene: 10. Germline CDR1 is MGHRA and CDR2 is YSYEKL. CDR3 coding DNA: TGCGCCAGCAGCCAAGTGACCCTTAGCGGGGTTACCTACGAGCAGTACTTC. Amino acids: CASSQVTLSGVTYEQYF.

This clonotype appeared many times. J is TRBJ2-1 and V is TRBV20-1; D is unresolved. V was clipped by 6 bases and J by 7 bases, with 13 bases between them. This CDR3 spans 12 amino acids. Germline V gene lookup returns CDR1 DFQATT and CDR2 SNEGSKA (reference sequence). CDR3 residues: CSAPPRVNEQFF. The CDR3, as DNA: TGCAGTGCCCCCCCCCGAGTTAATGAGCAGTTCTTC.

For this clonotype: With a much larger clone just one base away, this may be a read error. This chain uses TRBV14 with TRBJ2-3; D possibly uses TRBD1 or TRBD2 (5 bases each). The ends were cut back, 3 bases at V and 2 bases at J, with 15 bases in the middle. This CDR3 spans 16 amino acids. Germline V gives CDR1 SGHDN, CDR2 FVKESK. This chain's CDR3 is CASSQTEGTITDTQYF. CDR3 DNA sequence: TGTGCCAGCAGCCAGACAGAGGGAACCATCACAGATACGCAGTATTTT. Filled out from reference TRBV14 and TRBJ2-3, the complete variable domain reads EAGVTQFPSHSVIEKGQTVTLRCDPISGHDNLYWYRRVMGKEIKFLLHFVKESKQDESGMPNNRFLAERTGGTYSTLKVQPAELEDSGVYFCASSQTEGTITDTQYFGPGTRLTVL.

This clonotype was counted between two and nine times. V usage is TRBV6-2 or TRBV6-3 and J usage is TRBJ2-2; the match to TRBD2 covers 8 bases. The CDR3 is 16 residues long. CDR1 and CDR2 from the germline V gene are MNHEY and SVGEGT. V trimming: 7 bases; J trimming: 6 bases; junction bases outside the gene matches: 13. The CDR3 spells CASNGRGRSSAGELFF. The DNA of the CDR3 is TGTGCCAGCAACGGGAGGGGCCGATCTTCGGCCGGGGAGCTGTTTTTT.